The TCR beta chain described here comes from a study of T cells in Graves' hyperthyroidism and ophthalmopathy. V lost 2 bases and J lost 5, with 13 bases in between. The length of the CDR3 is 15 residues. RNA transcripts gave rise to amplified TCR beta CDR3 regions. A set of HTBI primers served as the primers for a first-round RT-PCR of the TCR CDR3. One entry per CDR3 protein, called by TCRdb with MiXCR from the multiplex PCR reads. This repertoire shows about 400,000 distinct CDR3 sequences, less than 20% found once; its top ten account for roughly 7.7%. Those patients with uncontrolled infection, other autoimmune disease, pregnancy or lactation were excluded. This clonotype has at least ten counts.

This receptor was obtained from a woman aged 18-35 years with Graves' hyperthyroidism. The V gene is TRBV12-3 or TRBV12-4, the J gene TRBJ1-5; no reliable D call. Sequencing input: blood. CDR3 sequence: CASSLQSAGDQPQHF. Written as DNA, the CDR3 is TGTGCCAGCAGTTTACAGTCTGCGGGCGATCAGCCCCAGCATTTT.